These T cell receptor beta chains were read from a single sample in a study of blood T cell repertoires in COVID-19. Libraries were prepared by immunoSEQ multiplex PCR; TCRdb keeps only in-frame clonotypes and omits some of them. Of about 150,000 clones listed, 88% were seen once; the top ten hold 2.5%. Material for sequencing was peripheral blood. The receptors shown here come from a human donor with COVID-19, enrolled during active disease. The donor label of this sample is uncertain. CDR3s include the opening cysteine and the closing phenylalanine or tryptophan. D genes are given only for firm matches. Size is stated for part of the rows, as once, few or many counts, or as a class when the clone is expanded.

J | size | V | D | CDR3 | DNA
TRBJ2-7 | NA | TRBV7-7 | NA | CASSLDVGPGYEQYF | TGTGCCAGCAGCTTAGACGTTGGGCCGGGGTACGAGCAGTACTTC
TRBJ2-3 | NA | TRBV28 | TRBD1 | CASSLDRVADTQYF | TGTGCCAGCAGTCTTGACAGGGTCGCAGATACGCAGTATTTT
TRBJ2-2 | NA | TRBV19 | NA | CASSSRESGELFF | TGTGCCAGTAGTTCCAGGGAATCCGGGGAGCTGTTTTTT
TRBJ1-4 | NA | TRBV5-4 | NA | CASSLDGTNEKLFF | TGTGCCAGCAGCTTGGACGGAACTAATGAAAAACTGTTTTTT
TRBJ2-1 | NA | TRBV28 | TRBD1 | CASRQAGGTGEQFF | TGTGCCAGCAGGCAAGCAGGGGGCACTGGTGAGCAGTTCTTC
TRBJ2-7 | NA | TRBV12-3/TRBV12-4 | NA | CASLSGAYEQYF | TGTGCCAGTTTATCGGGGGCCTACGAGCAGTACTTC
TRBJ1-1 | NA | TRBV29-1 | NA | CSVGVGASTEAFF | TGCAGCGTTGGGGTGGGGGCTTCCACTGAAGCTTTCTTT
TRBJ1-3 | NA | TRBV5-5 | TRBD1 | CASSPTPGGSGNTIYF | TGTGCCAGCAGCCCCACCCCAGGGGGCTCGGGAAACACCATATATTTT
TRBJ1-3 | NA | TRBV3-1/TRBV3-2 | NA | CASSRREVGNTIYF | TGTGCCAGCAGCCGACGGGAAGTTGGAAACACCATATATTTT
TRBJ2-4 | NA | TRBV6-2/TRBV6-3 | NA | CASSFRSLAKNIQYF | TGTGCCAGCAGTTTCAGGTCTTTAGCCAAAAACATTCAGTACTTC
TRBJ2-1 | NA | TRBV12-3/TRBV12-4 | NA | CASSYYGDEQFF | TGTGCCAGCTCCTACTACGGGGATGAGCAGTTCTTC
TRBJ1-2 | once | TRBV9 | NA | CASSLTDRYGYTF | TGTGCCAGCAGCTTGACAGACCGATATGGCTACACCTTC
TRBJ2-3 | NA | TRBV11-2 | TRBD1 | CASSDRDRVGDTQYF | TGTGCCAGCAGCGACCGGGACAGGGTGGGGGATACGCAGTATTTT
TRBJ2-7 | once | TRBV7-2 | NA | CASSLEALAKSYEQYF | TGTGCCAGCAGCTTAGAAGCACTAGCCAAGTCCTACGAGCAGTACTTC
TRBJ2-6 | NA | TRBV12-1 | NA | CPGIPRQGVGANVLTF | TGTCCTGGCATCCCCCGTCAGGGGGTTGGGGCCAACGTCCTGACTTTC
TRBJ1-2 | NA | TRBV2 | NA | CASSVGGYGNDGYTF | TGTGCCAGCAGTGTAGGAGGGTACGGTAATGATGGCTACACCTTC
TRBJ2-1 | NA | TRBV5-1 | NA | CASSLGDNNEQFF | TGCGCCAGCAGCTTGGGGGACAACAATGAGCAGTTCTTC
TRBJ2-3 | NA | TRBV9 | NA | CASSVQDTQYF | TGTGCCAGCAGCGTGCAGGATACGCAGTATTTT
TRBJ2-3 | NA | TRBV10-3 | TRBD1 | CAIEAGGGTDTQYF | TGTGCCATCGAGGCAGGGGGCGGCACAGATACGCAGTATTTT
TRBJ2-1 | NA | TRBV30 | TRBD1 | CASSRGTGFYNEQFF | TGTGCCTCCTCAAGGGGGACAGGGTTTTACAATGAGCAGTTCTTC
TRBJ1-5 | few | TRBV28 | NA | CASRSQSRGPNQPQHF | TGTGCCAGCAGATCACAAAGCAGGGGCCCCAATCAGCCCCAGCATTTT
TRBJ1-3 | once | TRBV5-1 | TRBD1 | CASSWTGNSGNTIYF | TGCGCCAGCAGCTGGACAGGGAACTCTGGAAACACCATATATTTT
TRBJ1-4 | NA | TRBV2 | NA | CASRGQGIATNEKLFF | TGTGCCAGCAGAGGTCAGGGCATAGCAACTAATGAAAAACTGTTTTTT
TRBJ2-1 | NA | TRBV2 | TRBD2 | CASRLGGNEQFF | TGTGCCAGCAGACTGGGGGGGAATGAGCAGTTCTTC
TRBJ1-1 | NA | TRBV19 | NA | CASSPGYTEAFF | TGTGCCAGTAGCCCAGGGTACACTGAAGCTTTCTTT
TRBJ2-7 | NA | TRBV3-1/TRBV3-2 | NA | CASSQDQTTAFYF | TGTGCCAGCAGCCAAGATCAGACAACCGCCTTCTACTTC
TRBJ2-7 | NA | TRBV6-5 | TRBD1 | CASRGTGGDEQYF | TGTGCCAGCAGAGGGACAGGGGGAGACGAGCAGTACTTC
TRBJ2-2 | once | TRBV5-6 | NA | CASSLYGELFF | TGTGCCAGCAGCTTGTACGGGGAGCTGTTTTTT
TRBJ2-5 | NA | TRBV5-4 | TRBD1 | CASSTDRGQGETQYF | TGTGCCAGCAGCACTGACAGGGGGCAGGGTGAGACCCAGTACTTC
TRBJ2-7 | NA | TRBV29-1 | TRBD1 | CRPPKTGKTYEQYF | TGCAGGCCCCCCAAGACAGGGAAAACCTACGAGCAGTACTTC
TRBJ1-2 | few | TRBV5-1 | TRBD1 | CASSLSGQGPGTF | TGCGCCAGCAGCCTCAGTGGACAGGGGCCAGGCACCTTC
TRBJ1-1 | NA | TRBV27 | TRBD1 | CASSPVTGVDTEAFF | TGTGCCAGCAGTCCCGTTACAGGGGTGGACACTGAAGCTTTCTTT
TRBJ2-5 | NA | TRBV6-2/TRBV6-3 | NA | CASSYSLAPGETQYF | TGTGCCAGCAGTTACTCTCTAGCCCCCGGAGAGACCCAGTACTTC
TRBJ1-1 | NA | TRBV2 | NA | CASSLLPSTVNTEAFF | TGTGCCAGCAGCCTCCTCCCCTCCACTGTGAACACTGAAGCTTTCTTT
TRBJ2-4 | few | TRBV15 | NA | CATSRDPGGEAKNIQYF | TGTGCCACCAGCAGAGATCCCGGAGGAGAGGCCAAAAACATTCAGTACTTC
TRBJ1-4 | few | TRBV4-1 | TRBD1 | CASSHRDRLEKLFF | TGCGCCAGCAGCCACAGGGACAGATTGGAAAAACTGTTTTTT
TRBJ1-1 | NA | TRBV5-1 | TRBD1 | CASSLQGQDTEAFF | TGCGCCAGCAGCTTACAGGGACAGGACACTGAAGCTTTCTTT
TRBJ2-5 | NA | TRBV28 | TRBD1 | CASSFDRGKKETQYF | TGTGCCAGCAGTTTTGACAGGGGAAAAAAAGAGACCCAGTACTTC
TRBJ2-3 | NA | TRBV5-1 | NA | CASSPGQGSDTQYF | TGCGCCAGCAGCCCGGGACAAGGGTCAGATACGCAGTATTTT
TRBJ1-1 | once | TRBV4-1 | NA | CASSQEGKGGAYYTEAFF | TGCGCCAGCAGCCAAGAGGGGAAGGGGGGGGCCTATTACACTGAAGCTTTCTTT
TRBJ1-2 | NA | TRBV30 | TRBD1 | CAWGTGNYGYTF | TGTGCCTGGGGGACAGGGAACTATGGCTACACCTTC
TRBJ1-1 | NA | TRBV5-1 | NA | CASSPGRGVNTEAFF | TGCGCCAGCAGCCCCGGACGGGGGGTGAACACTGAAGCTTTCTTT
TRBJ2-7 | once | TRBV7-2 | TRBD2 | CASSDLAGGVNEQYF | TGTGCCAGCAGCGACCTAGCGGGGGGGGTCAACGAGCAGTACTTC
TRBJ1-1 | NA | TRBV6-1 | NA | CASSEQGLGSEAFF | TGTGCCAGCAGTGAACAGGGGCTAGGTTCTGAAGCTTTCTTT
TRBJ1-3 | NA | TRBV3-1/TRBV3-2 | NA | CASSHGSGNTIYF | TGTGCCAGCAGCCACGGCTCTGGAAACACCATATATTTT
TRBJ1-5 | NA | TRBV19 | NA | CASTSFQGMDQPQHF | TGTGCCAGTACCTCATTCCAGGGTATGGATCAGCCCCAGCATTTT
TRBJ2-3 | NA | TRBV7-9 | NA | CASTHDAGPDTQYF | TGTGCCAGCACCCATGACGCGGGACCAGATACGCAGTATTTT
TRBJ2-1 | NA | TRBV11-3 | NA | CASSPAAITINEQFF | TGTGCCAGCAGCCCAGCGGCGATAACCATCAATGAGCAGTTCTTC
TRBJ2-2 | many | TRBV10-3 | TRBD2 | CAISRAGDNTGELFF | TGTGCCATCAGTCGAGCGGGAGATAACACCGGGGAGCTGTTTTTT
TRBJ2-3 | NA | TRBV20-1 | TRBD1 | CSASGGQGILRQVDTQYF | TGCAGTGCTAGTGGGGGACAGGGAATCCTTAGGCAGGTTGATACGCAGTATTTT
TRBJ1-1 | NA | TRBV5-5 | NA | CASSTGRGNTEAFF | TGTGCCAGCAGCACCGGACGGGGGAACACTGAAGCTTTCTTT
TRBJ1-1 | once | TRBV5-6 | NA | CASSSPLEDWSTEAFF | TGTGCCAGCAGTTCTCCTCTGGAGGATTGGAGCACTGAAGCTTTCTTT
TRBJ2-2 | NA | TRBV7-8 | TRBD1 | CASSLVTGARNTGELFF | TGTGCCAGCAGCTTAGTGACAGGGGCGAGGAACACCGGGGAGCTGTTTTTT
TRBJ1-1 | NA | TRBV15 | NA | CATSRDLQQVEAFF | TGTGCCACCAGCAGAGATCTCCAACAGGTTGAAGCTTTCTTT
TRBJ2-7 | NA | TRBV30 | NA | CAWAAGTVTYEQYF | TGTGCCTGGGCCGCGGGGACAGTCACCTACGAGCAGTACTTC
TRBJ2-1 | NA | TRBV25-1 | TRBD1 | CASSSSGTGPYNEQFF | TGTGCCAGCAGTTCCAGCGGGACAGGGCCATACAATGAGCAGTTCTTC
TRBJ1-4 | once | TRBV7-2 | TRBD1 | CASSSTGGGEKLFF | TGTGCCAGCAGCTCGACAGGGGGAGGTGAAAAACTGTTTTTT
TRBJ1-2 | NA | TRBV5-6 | NA | CASRSDRFYGYTF | TGTGCCAGCAGATCCGACAGGTTTTATGGCTACACCTTC
TRBJ2-5 | NA | TRBV5-6 | NA | CASSSLTQGETQYF | TGTGCCAGCAGTTCGCTGACCCAGGGAGAGACCCAGTACTTC
TRBJ2-1 | NA | TRBV5-1 | TRBD2 | CASSTGLAGLSEQFF | TGCGCCAGCAGCACGGGACTAGCGGGATTGAGTGAGCAGTTCTTC